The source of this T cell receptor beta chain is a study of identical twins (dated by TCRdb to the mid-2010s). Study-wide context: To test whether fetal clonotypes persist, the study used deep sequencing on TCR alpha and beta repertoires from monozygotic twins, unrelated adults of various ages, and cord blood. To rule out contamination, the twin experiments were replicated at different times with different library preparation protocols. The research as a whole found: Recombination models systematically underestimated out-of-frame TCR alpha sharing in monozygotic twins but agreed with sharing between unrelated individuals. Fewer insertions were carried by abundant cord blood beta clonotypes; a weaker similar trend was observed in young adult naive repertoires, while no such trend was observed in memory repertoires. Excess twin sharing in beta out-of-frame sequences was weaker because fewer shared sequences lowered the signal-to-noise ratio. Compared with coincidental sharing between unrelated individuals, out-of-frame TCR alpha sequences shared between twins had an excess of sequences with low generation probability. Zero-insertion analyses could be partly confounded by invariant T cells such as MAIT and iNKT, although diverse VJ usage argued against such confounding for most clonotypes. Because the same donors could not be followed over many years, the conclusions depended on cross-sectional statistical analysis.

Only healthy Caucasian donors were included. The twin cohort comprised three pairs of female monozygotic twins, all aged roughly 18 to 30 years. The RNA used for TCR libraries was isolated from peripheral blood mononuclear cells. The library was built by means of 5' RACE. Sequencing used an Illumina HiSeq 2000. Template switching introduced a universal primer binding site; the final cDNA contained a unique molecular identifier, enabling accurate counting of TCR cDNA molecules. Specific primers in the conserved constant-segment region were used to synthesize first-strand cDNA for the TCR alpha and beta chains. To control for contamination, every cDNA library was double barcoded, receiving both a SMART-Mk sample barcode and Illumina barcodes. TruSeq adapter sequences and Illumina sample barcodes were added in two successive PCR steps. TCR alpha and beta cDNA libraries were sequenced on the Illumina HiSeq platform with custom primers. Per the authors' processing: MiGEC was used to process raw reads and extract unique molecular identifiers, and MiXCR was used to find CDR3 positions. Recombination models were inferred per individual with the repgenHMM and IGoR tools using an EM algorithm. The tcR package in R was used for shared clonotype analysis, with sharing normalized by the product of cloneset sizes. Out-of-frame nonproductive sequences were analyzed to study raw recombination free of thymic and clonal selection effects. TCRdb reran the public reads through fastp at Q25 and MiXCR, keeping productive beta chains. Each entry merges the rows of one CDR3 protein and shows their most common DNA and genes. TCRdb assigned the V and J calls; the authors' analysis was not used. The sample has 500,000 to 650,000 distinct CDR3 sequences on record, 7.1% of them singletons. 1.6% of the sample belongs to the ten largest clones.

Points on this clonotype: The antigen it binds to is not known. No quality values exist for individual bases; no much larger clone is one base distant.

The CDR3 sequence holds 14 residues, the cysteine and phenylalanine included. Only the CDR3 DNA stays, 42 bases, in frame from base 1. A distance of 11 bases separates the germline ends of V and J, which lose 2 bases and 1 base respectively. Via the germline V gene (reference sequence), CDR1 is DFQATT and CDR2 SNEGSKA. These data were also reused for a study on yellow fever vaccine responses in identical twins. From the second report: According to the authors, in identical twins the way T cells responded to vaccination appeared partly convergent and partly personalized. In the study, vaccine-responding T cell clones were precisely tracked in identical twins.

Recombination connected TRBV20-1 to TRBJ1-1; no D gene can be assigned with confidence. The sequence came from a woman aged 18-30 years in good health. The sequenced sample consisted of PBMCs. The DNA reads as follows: TGCAGTGCTAGATTCTTAGGGAGGAACACTGAAGCTTTCTTT. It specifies CSARFLGRNTEAFF.